Presented here are 13 T cell receptor beta chains from one specimen sequenced in a study of Ad26.COV2.S vaccination and SARS-CoV-2 variants. TCRdb's copy holds only in-frame clones and misses some; the assay was immunoSEQ multiplex PCR. The sample has about 680,000 clones; around 89% are singletons. Described treatment: roughly 18 received Ad26.COV2.S at low or high dose, single or two shots; a few received placebo; per-sample allocation not given. The study sampled participants on day 63 after the first vaccine or placebo injection. The sample consisted of peripheral blood, taken in a trial of Ad26.COV2.S vaccine versus placebo. These receptors were collected from a person between 18 and 60 years old who received the Ad26.COV2.S COVID-19 vaccine or a placebo.

The chain recombines TRBV3-1 (or the pseudogene TRBV3-2) with TRBJ2-5; D gene uncertain. Trimming pared 4 bases from V and 2 bases from J, leaving 11 bases between. The germline V gene encodes CDR1 LGHDT and CDR2 YNNKEL (reference sequence). The CDR3 totals 14 residues. For the CDR3, the DNA is TGTGCCAGCAGCCCTCCACACCTACAAGAGACCCAGTACTTC. Protein product: CASSPPHLQETQYF.

The V gene is TRBV2, the J gene TRBJ2-1; D might be TRBD1 or TRBD2, each matching 6 bases. Germline lookup yields CDR1 SNHLY and CDR2 FYNNEI. The CDR3 consists of 13 residues. V lost 10 bases, J lost 7 bases, and 17 bases lay in between. CDR3 region: CATGGRGPNEQFF. The CDR3 nucleotides read TGTGCCACTGGGGGGCGGGGACCTAATGAGCAGTTCTTC.

DNA of the CDR3: TGCGCCAGCAGCTTTGGGCCAGCCAAAAACATTCAGTACTTC. Encoded protein: CASSFGPAKNIQYF. The rearrangement links TRBV5-1 to TRBJ2-4, with D unclear. The ends were cut back, 2 bases at V and 0 bases at J, with 6 bases in the middle. Germline values: CDR1 SGHRS, CDR2 YFSETQ. The CDR3 length is 14 residues.

This chain links TRBV5-4 with TRBJ1-1; TRBD1 matches at 9 bases. This CDR3 comprises 16 residues. V was pared by 0 bases and J by 5 bases, with 8 bases of the junction left unmatched. From germline, CDR1 is SGHNT and CDR2 YYREEE (reference sequence). The CDR3 sequence: CASSLGGTGRTTEAFF. The CDR3 region has the DNA TGTGCCAGCAGCTTGGGGGGGACAGGGCGAACGACTGAAGCTTTCTTT.

V and J are TRBV19 and TRBJ2-5; weak D call: TRBD1 (7 bases). V shed 3 bases and J shed 7 bases, with 15 bases lying between them. This CDR3 region has 14 residues. Germline V gives CDR1 LNHDA, CDR2 SQIVND (reference sequence). This chain's CDR3 is CASSMETQGGTQYF. The CDR3 DNA follows: TGTGCCAGTAGTATGGAGACTCAGGGGGGGACCCAGTACTTC.

The rearrangement joins TRBV2 to TRBJ2-1; no reliable D call. V was clipped by 8 bases and J by 6 bases, with 14 bases between them. Germline-derived CDR1 and CDR2 are SNHLY and FYNNEI. There are 13 residues in the CDR3. Here the CDR3 DNA reads TGTGCCAGCGGAAGGTGGGCACTCAATGAGCAGTTCTTC. Protein product: CASGRWALNEQFF.

The rearrangement uses TRBV29-1 and TRBJ2-3; tentatively, D is TRBD1 or TRBD2 (5 bases each). CDR3 size: 14 residues. Trimming cost V 0 bases and J 6 bases, with 13 bases left between them. The germline V gene has CDR1 SQVTM and CDR2 ANQGSEA. Here the CDR3 reads CSVEEGVLADTQYF. CDR3 nucleotides: TGCAGCGTTGAAGAGGGGGTCCTCGCCGATACGCAGTATTTT.

This clone has only one observation. The chain links TRBV7-8 to TRBJ2-1, with 11 bases fitting TRBD2. V trimming: 5 bases; J trimming: 5 bases; junction bases outside the gene matches: 5. The CDR3 spans 15 residues. Germline CDR1 is SGHVS and CDR2 is FQNEAQ. CDR3 nucleotide sequence: TGTGCCAGCAGCCTGACTAGCGGGACGGACAATGAGCAGTTCTTC. Its protein product is CASSLTSGTDNEQFF.

This chain connects TRBV5-6 to TRBJ1-1; tentatively, D is TRBD1 (5 bases). Between the trimmed V and J ends, which lost 4 bases and 3 bases, there was a span of 22 bases. Germline V lookup: CDR1 SGHDT, CDR2 YYEEEE. There are 17 residues in the CDR3. CDR3 residues: CASSPPEGSKGDTEAFF. In DNA, the CDR3 is TGTGCCAGCAGCCCCCCCGAGGGGTCGAAAGGGGACACTGAAGCTTTCTTT. Filled out from reference TRBV5-6 and TRBJ1-1, the complete variable domain reads DAGVTQSPTHLIKTRGQQVTLRCSPKSGHDTVSWYQQALGQGPQFIFQYYEEEERQRGNFPDRFSGHQFPNYSSELNVNALLLGDSALYLCASSPPEGSKGDTEAFFGQGTRLTVV.

The chain joins TRBV2 to TRBJ1-5; tentative D call: TRBD1 (6 bases). Germline V gene sequence: CDR1 SNHLY, CDR2 FYNNEI. The CDR3 loop spans 16 amino acids. The V end lost 5 bases, the J end lost 7 bases, and 21 bases lay between the germline ends. CDR3 amino acids: CASSKQGSLNGQPQHF. As DNA, the CDR3 is TGTGCCAGCAGTAAACAGGGATCCCTGAATGGCCAGCCCCAGCATTTT.

The chain employs TRBV4-1 and TRBJ1-3; weak D call: TRBD1 (6 bases). This CDR3 spans 15 amino acids. Germline loops: CDR1 MGHRA, CDR2 YSYEKL. With 0 bases removed from V and 10 bases from J, the gap between germline ends came to 16 bases. DNA for the CDR3: TGCGCCAGCAGCCAAGACGGAATGGGGGGGCTAACCATATATTTT. It specifies CASSQDGMGGLTIYF.

V and J are TRBV6-1 and TRBJ1-6, with D unclear. The length of the CDR3 is 16 residues. V was shortened by 4 bases and J by 7 bases, with 17 bases between the two germline ends. Germline CDR1 is MNHNS and CDR2 is SASEGT. CDR3 DNA: TGTGCCAGCAGTGGGACGAGGGTTTGGGGAAATTCACCCCTCCACTTT. Its protein product is CASSGTRVWGNSPLHF.

This chain uses TRBV18 with TRBJ2-7; D could derive from TRBD1 or TRBD2 (6 bases each). CDR3 length equals 15 residues. The germline V and J ends were trimmed by 6 bases and 3 bases, with 18 bases remaining between them. CDR1 and CDR2 from the germline V gene are KGHSH and LQKENI. In nucleotides, the CDR3 is TGTGCCAGCTCCACGATTCCAGGAGGGGGCTACGAGCAGTACTTC. Its protein is CASSTIPGGGYEQYF.